These T cell receptor beta chains were read from a single sample in a study of identical twins. TCRdb processed the 5' RACE reads anew with MiXCR; each CDR3 protein has one entry. The sample contains 500,000 to 550,000 distinct CDR3 sequences, 22% of which appear only once. The data were also submitted as part of a second study, on T cells expressing NK-cell markers.

Sequencing input: CD4+ T cells sorted from blood. The receptors derive from a young woman in good health. The CDR3 runs from the conserved cysteine through the conserved F or W. The D gene is left open where the match is weak. Some rows have no size entry. The others give once, few or many, or a class for an expanded clone.

j_call v_call d_call clone_size cdr3_aa cdr3_nt
TRBJ2-5 TRBV29-1 TRBD2 few CSVLSGKETQYF TGCAGCGTTCTTAGCGGGAAAGAGACCCAGTACTTC
TRBJ2-1 TRBV7-2 TRBD2 many CASDLIAGYNEQFF TGTGCCAGCGACCTAATAGCGGGTTACAATGAGCAGTTCTTC
TRBJ2-3 TRBV4-2 TRBD2 few CASSQPALAGRDTQYF TGTGCCAGCAGCCAACCCGCATTAGCGGGACGGGATACGCAGTATTTT
TRBJ2-5 TRBV29-1 TRBD2 many CSVLPGGETQYF TGCAGCGTTTTACCGGGAGGCGAGACCCAGTACTTC
TRBJ2-5 TRBV20-1 TRBD1 few CSAKRQGSQETQYF TGCAGTGCTAAGAGACAGGGCTCCCAAGAGACCCAGTACTTC
TRBJ2-3 TRBV6-6 . . CASKGPVADTQYF TGTGCCAGCAAGGGACCCGTGGCAGATACGCAGTATTTT
TRBJ1-2 TRBV7-9 . many CASSTGFRGGYTF TGTGCCAGCAGCACGGGGTTTCGTGGTGGCTACACCTTC
TRBJ2-7 TRBV20-1 TRBD2 . CSAYSSGISYEQYF TGCAGTGCTTACTCGAGCGGGATCTCCTACGAGCAGTACTTC
TRBJ2-7 TRBV5-1 TRBD1 many CASSLDDRAQYSYEQYF TGCGCCAGCAGCTTGGATGACAGGGCCCAATACTCCTACGAGCAGTACTTC
TRBJ1-4 TRBV20-1 TRBD1 . CSAEGGDREKLFF TGCAGTGCGGAAGGGGGCGACCGAGAAAAACTGTTTTTT
TRBJ2-7 TRBV20-1 . few CSAILGGSSYEQYF TGCAGTGCTATCCTCGGTGGCAGCTCCTACGAGCAGTACTTC
TRBJ2-1 TRBV12-3/TRBV12-4 . many CASDLPPGLSSYNEQFF TGTGCCAGCGACCTCCCTCCAGGACTAAGCTCCTACAATGAGCAGTTCTTC
TRBJ2-3 TRBV7-6 . few CASSPRQGDTQYF TGTGCCAGCAGCCCCCGTCAGGGAGATACGCAGTATTTT
TRBJ1-5 TRBV4-1 TRBD1 . CASSHLYRGYRGREDQPQHF TGCGCCAGCAGCCATCTTTACAGGGGGTACAGGGGGCGAGAGGATCAGCCCCAGCATTTT
TRBJ1-2 TRBV6-5 . few CASSLSGGSYGYTF TGTGCCAGCAGTTTGTCGGGGGGCAGCTATGGCTACACCTTC
TRBJ2-3 TRBV6-5 TRBD2 few CASSFSTSVVTDTQYF TGTGCCAGCAGTTTTTCGACTAGCGTCGTCACAGATACGCAGTATTTT
TRBJ1-1 TRBV9 . few CASSKRGTPAEAFF TGTGCCAGCAGCAAACGAGGGACCCCCGCTGAAGCTTTCTTT
TRBJ2-1 TRBV18 . . CASSPNRAYNEQFF TGTGCCAGCTCACCGAACAGGGCTTACAATGAGCAGTTCTTC
TRBJ2-1 TRBV9 TRBD2 . CASSVSKRGAYNEQFF TGTGCCAGCAGCGTGAGTAAGCGGGGGGCTTACAATGAGCAGTTCTTC
TRBJ2-1 TRBV30 TRBD2 few CAWGLGGNNEQFF TGTGCCTGGGGGCTGGGGGGGAACAATGAGCAGTTCTTC
TRBJ2-3 TRBV20-1 TRBD2 . CSASGLAGVGVTDTQYF TGCAGTGCTAGCGGACTAGCGGGAGTCGGGGTCACAGATACGCAGTATTTT
TRBJ2-3 TRBV20-1 . . CSATEQTPSTDTQYF TGCAGTGCTACTGAGCAGACCCCTAGCACAGATACGCAGTATTTT
TRBJ2-7 TRBV29-1 TRBD2 few CSVVAGGAYEQYF TGCAGCGTTGTCGCGGGGGGGGCCTACGAGCAGTACTTC
TRBJ2-5 TRBV5-1 . . CASSLAGEGETQYF TGCGCCAGCAGCTTGGCTGGAGAGGGAGAGACCCAGTACTTC
TRBJ2-1 TRBV24-1 . . CATSDPSGSKENEQFF TGTGCCACCAGTGACCCTTCCGGGAGCAAGGAAAATGAGCAGTTCTTC
TRBJ2-2 TRBV7-9 . . CAAGGIAGELFF TGTGCCGCTGGGGGAATTGCCGGGGAGCTGTTTTTT
TRBJ2-7 TRBV5-6 . . CASSLRRGPQYF TGTGCCAGCAGCTTACGTCGGGGACCACAGTACTTC
TRBJ1-1 TRBV10-3 . few CAISQVGRNTEAFF TGTGCCATCAGTCAAGTCGGGAGGAACACTGAAGCTTTCTTT
TRBJ2-7 TRBV20-1 TRBD2 . CSARDERAGAYEQYF TGCAGTGCTAGAGATGAGCGAGCGGGGGCCTACGAGCAGTACTTC
TRBJ1-4 TRBV20-1 . . CSARGDRNEKLFF TGCAGTGCTAGAGGGGACCGTAATGAAAAACTGTTTTTT
TRBJ2-1 TRBV20-1 TRBD1 . CSAAWTGDRNNEQFF TGCAGTGCTGCCTGGACAGGGGATCGGAACAATGAGCAGTTCTTC
TRBJ2-5 TRBV20-1 . few CSARRLGAQETQYF TGCAGTGCTAGGCGGCTGGGGGCCCAAGAGACCCAGTACTTC
TRBJ2-1 TRBV10-3 TRBD2 . CAISASGGASSYNEQFF TGTGCCATCAGTGCCAGCGGGGGGGCTAGCTCCTACAATGAGCAGTTCTTC
TRBJ2-4 TRBV15 . . CATSKSLNGVSAKNIQYF TGTGCCACCAGCAAATCCTTGAATGGAGTCTCAGCCAAAAACATTCAGTACTTC
TRBJ2-3 TRBV5-6 . . CASSADTYAVTQYF TGTGCCAGCAGCGCCGACACGTATGCGGTTACGCAGTATTTT
TRBJ2-5 TRBV7-2 . . CASSFAGEAQYF TGTGCCAGCAGCTTCGCCGGAGAGGCCCAGTACTTC
TRBJ2-7 TRBV7-6 TRBD2 few CASSFGGVEQYF TGTGCCAGCAGCTTTGGGGGGGTCGAGCAGTACTTC
TRBJ2-7 TRBV2 . . CATSASPYEQYF TGTGCCACCTCTGCCAGTCCCTACGAGCAGTACTTC
TRBJ1-1 TRBV28 . . CASSLNAEAFF TGTGCCAGCAGTTTAAACGCTGAAGCTTTCTTT
TRBJ1-1 TRBV4-1 . . CASSQFGTEAFF TGCGCCAGCAGCCAGTTTGGCACTGAAGCTTTCTTT
TRBJ2-1 TRBV7-9 . . CASSLTAGGGHEQFF TGTGCCAGCAGCTTAACGGCCGGGGGCGGTCATGAGCAGTTCTTC
TRBJ2-3 TRBV11-2 TRBD2 few CASSLRGGREASTDTQYF TGTGCCAGCAGCTTAAGAGGGGGGCGGGAGGCAAGCACAGATACGCAGTATTTT
TRBJ2-1 TRBV11-1 . . CASSLGRLGYNEQFF TGTGCCAGCAGCTTGGGGCGGCTAGGGTACAATGAGCAGTTCTTC
TRBJ1-2 TRBV27 TRBD1 . CASRTGGNNYGYTF TGTGCCAGCAGGACAGGGGGCAATAACTATGGCTACACCTTC
TRBJ1-1 TRBV6-1 . . CASGGRMNTEAFF TGTGCCAGCGGCGGACGGATGAACACTGAAGCTTTCTTT
TRBJ2-7 TRBV10-3 . many CAIAARADEQYF TGTGCCATAGCCGCCCGGGCCGACGAGCAGTACTTC
TRBJ1-6 TRBV4-2 TRBD1 . CASSQERPGTGSSPLHF TGTGCCAGCAGCCAAGAACGTCCGGGGACAGGGTCTTCGCCCCTCCACTTT
TRBJ2-5 TRBV30 TRBD1 . CAWSRQGEETQYF TGTGCCTGGAGTAGGCAGGGGGAAGAGACCCAGTACTTC
TRBJ2-7 TRBV6-1 TRBD1 . CASKLDRDDEQYF TGTGCCAGCAAACTGGACAGGGACGACGAGCAGTACTTC
TRBJ2-7 TRBV12-3/TRBV12-4 . many CASSFDRITYEQYF TGTGCCAGCAGTTTTGACCGGATTACCTACGAGCAGTACTTC